This T cell receptor beta chain derives from a study of cytomegalovirus exposure and HLA in healthy donors. Germline CDR1 LGHNA, CDR2 YNFKEQ. Trimming cost V 4 bases and J 4 bases; bases outside gene matches: 6. The CDR3 consists of 15 residues. Whole-study results and caveats: Later analysis identified around 15,000 TCR beta sequences associated with HLA alleles, using a false discovery rate threshold of 0.05. The study labeled 164 TCR beta chains cytomegalovirus-associated. The productive fraction for most TCR beta V segments was about 90% or about 30% in an earlier analysis.

This clone was observed at least ten times. Antigen: not known. PCR used 60 Vbeta primers and 13 Jbeta primers. The repertoire was sequenced with immunoSEQ multiplex PCR; TCRdb's copy has only in-frame clones and lacks some. This table holds about 110,000 clones, about 70% found once. The sample consisted of PBMCs. The clonotype originates from a female donor in good health and CMV-seronegative. The chain carries TRBV4-2 and TRBJ2-7; 11 positions agree with TRBD1. The CDR3 sequence is CASSRTGTGGYEQYF. As DNA, the CDR3 is TGTGCCAGCAGCCGAACCGGGACAGGGGGTTACGAGCAGTACTTC.